These 8 T cell receptor beta chains came from one sample sequenced in a study of shared clonotypes between healthy human individuals. Clones were read by immunoSEQ multiplex PCR, and TCRdb kept only the in-frame ones, dropping some. The sample yields some 500,000 clones, 90% to 97% seen once. The sequenced sample was naive CD4+ T cells sorted from blood. The subset here: CD45RA+ positively selected. The receptors shown here come from a woman aged 30 to 39 in good health.

The V gene is TRBV7-2, the J gene TRBJ2-7; D call uncertain. The CDR3 is 13 residues long. Germline V CDR1 and CDR2: SGHTA, FQGNSA. Between the trimmed V and J ends, which lost 5 bases and 0 bases, there was a span of 8 bases. The DNA for the CDR3 is TGTGCCAGCAGCACAGCCCCCTCCTACGAGCAGTACTTC. Amino acids: CASSTAPSYEQYF. Full variable domain (outside the CDR3, taken from reference TRBV7-2 and TRBJ2-7): GAGVSQSPSNKVTEKGKDVELRCDPISGHTALYWYRQSLGQGLEFLIYFQGNSAPDKSGLPSDRFSAERTGGSVSTLTIQRTQQEDSAVYLCASSTAPSYEQYFGPGTRLTVT.

The chain employs TRBV6-5 and TRBJ2-7; no firm D call. Germline CDR1 and CDR2: MNHEY and SVGAGI. This CDR3 region has 15 residues. V gave up 2 bases and J gave up 2 bases, with 13 bases separating them. The chain's CDR3 is CASSYTFDITYEQYF. Here the CDR3 DNA reads TGTGCCAGCAGTTACACCTTCGACATTACCTACGAGCAGTACTTC.

For the CDR3, the DNA is TGCGCCAGCTGTCGAGGGGATGATCGGGCCGGAAACACCATATATTTT. Its protein is CASCRGDDRAGNTIYF. The rearrangement links TRBV5-1 to TRBJ1-3; D may be TRBD1 (5 bases). The germline gives CDR1 SGHRS, CDR2 YFSETQ. This CDR3 comprises 16 residues. V lost 7 bases and J lost 4, with 21 bases in between.

This rearrangement joins TRBV30 to TRBJ2-1; the match to TRBD2 covers 11 bases. Germline assignment: CDR1 GTSNPN and CDR2 SVGIG (reference sequence). This CDR3 is 16 amino acids long. V shed 3 bases and J 10 bases; nucleotides not matched to a gene: 14. This CDR3 reads CAWSPNTSGSWREQFF. CDR3 nucleotides: TGTGCCTGGAGCCCTAACACTAGCGGGAGTTGGAGGGAGCAGTTCTTC.

The chain couples TRBV5-4 to TRBJ2-1, with TRBD1 as a possible D gene (5 bases). The V gene's germline CDR1 is SGHNT and CDR2 YYREEE (reference sequence). V dropped 2 bases and J dropped 8 bases, with 14 bases sitting between them. There are 14 residues in the CDR3. CDR3 region: CASSFLGQGDEQFF. The CDR3 DNA follows: TGTGCCAGCAGCTTCTTAGGGCAAGGGGATGAGCAGTTCTTC.

The J gene is TRBJ1-1, the V gene TRBV29-1; D is undetermined. V gave up 0 bases and J gave up 4 bases, with 9 bases separating them. The CDR3 has 13 residues. Per germline, CDR1 SQVTM and CDR2 ANQGSEA. CDR3 in amino acids: CSVEDRPGTEAFF. CDR3 nucleotide sequence: TGCAGCGTTGAAGACAGGCCGGGCACTGAAGCTTTCTTT.

CDR3 residues: CASSFRSNTEAFF. CDR3 DNA sequence: TGCGCCAGCAGCTTTCGGTCGAACACTGAAGCTTTCTTT. This chain uses TRBV5-1 with TRBJ1-1; D is unresolved. The CDR3 extends over 13 amino acids. V gave up 2 bases and J gave up 1 base, with 6 bases separating them. The germline V gene has CDR1 SGHRS and CDR2 YFSETQ. Combining the CDR3 with reference TRBV5-1 and TRBJ1-1 gives the whole variable domain KAGVTQTPRYLIKTRGQQVTLSCSPISGHRSVSWYQQTPGQGLQFLFEYFSETQRNKGNFPGRFSGRQFSNSRSEMNVSTLELGDSALYLCASSFRSNTEAFFGQGTRLTVV.

The chain recombines TRBV19 with TRBJ1-2; D is ambiguous. CDR3 length: 13 amino acids. CDR1 LNHDA and CDR2 SQIVND come from the germline V gene (reference sequence). Between the trimmed V and J ends, which lost 7 bases and 4 bases, there was a span of 13 bases. The CDR3 sequence: CASNSVGTYGYTF. The CDR3 DNA follows: TGTGCCAGTAACTCGGTCGGAACCTATGGCTACACCTTC.